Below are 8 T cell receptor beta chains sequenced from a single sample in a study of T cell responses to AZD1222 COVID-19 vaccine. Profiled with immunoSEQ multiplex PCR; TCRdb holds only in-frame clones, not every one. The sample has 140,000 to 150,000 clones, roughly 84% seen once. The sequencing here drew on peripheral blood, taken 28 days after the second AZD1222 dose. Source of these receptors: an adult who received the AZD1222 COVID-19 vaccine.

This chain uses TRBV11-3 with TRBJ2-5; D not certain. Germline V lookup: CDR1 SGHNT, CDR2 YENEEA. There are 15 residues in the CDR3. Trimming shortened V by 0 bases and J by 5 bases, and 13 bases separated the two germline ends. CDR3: CASSLDSEGSETQYF. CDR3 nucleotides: TGTGCCAGCAGCTTAGACTCCGAAGGGTCCGAGACCCAGTACTTC. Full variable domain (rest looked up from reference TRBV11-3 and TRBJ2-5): EAGVVQSPRYKIIEKKQPVAFWCNPISGHNTLYWYLQNLGQGPELLIRYENEEAVDDSQLPKDRFSAERLKGVDSTLKIQPAELGDSAVYLCASSLDSEGSETQYFGPGTRLLVL.

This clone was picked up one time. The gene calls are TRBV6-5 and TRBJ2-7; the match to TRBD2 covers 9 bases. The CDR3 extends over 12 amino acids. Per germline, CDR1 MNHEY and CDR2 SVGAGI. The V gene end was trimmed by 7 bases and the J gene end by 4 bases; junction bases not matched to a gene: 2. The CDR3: CASTGLAYEQYF. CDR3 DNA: TGTGCCAGCACGGGACTAGCATACGAGCAGTACTTC.

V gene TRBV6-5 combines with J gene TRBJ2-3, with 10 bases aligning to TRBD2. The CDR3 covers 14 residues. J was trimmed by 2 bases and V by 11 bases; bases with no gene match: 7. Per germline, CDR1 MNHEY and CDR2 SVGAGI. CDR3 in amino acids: CARSGRENTDTQYF. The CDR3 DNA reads TGTGCCCGAAGCGGGAGGGAAAACACAGATACGCAGTATTTT.

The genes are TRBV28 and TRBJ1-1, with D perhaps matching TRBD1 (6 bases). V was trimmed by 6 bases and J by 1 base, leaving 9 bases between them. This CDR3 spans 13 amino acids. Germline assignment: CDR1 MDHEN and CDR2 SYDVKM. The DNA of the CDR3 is TGTGCCAGCAGCGGGGGGCAGAACACTGAAGCTTTCTTT. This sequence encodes CASSGGQNTEAFF.

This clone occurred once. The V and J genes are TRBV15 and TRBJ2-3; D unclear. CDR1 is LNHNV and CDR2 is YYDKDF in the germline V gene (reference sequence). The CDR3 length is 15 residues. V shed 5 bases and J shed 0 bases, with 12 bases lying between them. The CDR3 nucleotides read TGTGCCACCAGCTTTAAAGGTCTCAGCACAGATACGCAGTATTTT. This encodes CATSFKGLSTDTQYF.

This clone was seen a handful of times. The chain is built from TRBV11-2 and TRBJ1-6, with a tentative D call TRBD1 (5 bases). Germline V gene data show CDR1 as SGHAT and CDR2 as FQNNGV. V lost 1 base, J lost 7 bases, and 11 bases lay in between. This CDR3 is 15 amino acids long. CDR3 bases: TGTGCCAGCAGCTTAGCCCCAGGGTACAATTCACCCCTCCACTTT. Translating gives CASSLAPGYNSPLHF.

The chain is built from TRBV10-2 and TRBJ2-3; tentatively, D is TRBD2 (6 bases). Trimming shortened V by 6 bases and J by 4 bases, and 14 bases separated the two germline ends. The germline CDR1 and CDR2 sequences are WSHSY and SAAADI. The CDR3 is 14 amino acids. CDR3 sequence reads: CASRTRGDPDTQYF. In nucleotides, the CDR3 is TGCGCCAGCAGGACTAGGGGAGATCCAGATACGCAGTATTTT.

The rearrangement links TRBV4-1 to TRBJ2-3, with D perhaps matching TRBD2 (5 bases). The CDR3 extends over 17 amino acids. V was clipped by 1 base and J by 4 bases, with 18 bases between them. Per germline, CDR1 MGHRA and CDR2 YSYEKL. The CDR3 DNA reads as TGCGCCAGCAGCCAAGTATCGTTGCTGGGGAGCGCAGATACGCAGTATTTT. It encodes CASSQVSLLGSADTQYF.